This T cell receptor (beta chain) derives from a study of T cell responses to AZD1222 COVID-19 vaccine. Libraries were prepared by immunoSEQ multiplex PCR; TCRdb keeps only in-frame clonotypes and omits some of them. Here the sample spans about 140,000 clones, 92% being singletons. The germline gives CDR1 SGHNT, CDR2 YENEEA. Losses at the gene ends were 6 bases for V and 6 bases for J; bases not matched to a gene: 7. The CDR3 covers 14 residues. The chain carries TRBV11-3 and TRBJ2-1; 8 bases are a match to TRBD1. Here the sequenced sample was peripheral blood, taken 28 days after the second AZD1222 dose. This TCR was sampled from an adult who received the AZD1222 COVID-19 vaccine. CDR3 DNA sequence: TGTGCCAGCAGTCCGTTGACAGGGGTCAATGAGCAGTTCTTC. Residues: CASSPLTGVNEQFF. Full variable domain (remainder filled in from reference TRBV11-3 and TRBJ2-1): EAGVVQSPRYKIIEKKQPVAFWCNPISGHNTLYWYLQNLGQGPELLIRYENEEAVDDSQLPKDRFSAERLKGVDSTLKIQPAELGDSAVYLCASSPLTGVNEQFFGPGTRLTVL.